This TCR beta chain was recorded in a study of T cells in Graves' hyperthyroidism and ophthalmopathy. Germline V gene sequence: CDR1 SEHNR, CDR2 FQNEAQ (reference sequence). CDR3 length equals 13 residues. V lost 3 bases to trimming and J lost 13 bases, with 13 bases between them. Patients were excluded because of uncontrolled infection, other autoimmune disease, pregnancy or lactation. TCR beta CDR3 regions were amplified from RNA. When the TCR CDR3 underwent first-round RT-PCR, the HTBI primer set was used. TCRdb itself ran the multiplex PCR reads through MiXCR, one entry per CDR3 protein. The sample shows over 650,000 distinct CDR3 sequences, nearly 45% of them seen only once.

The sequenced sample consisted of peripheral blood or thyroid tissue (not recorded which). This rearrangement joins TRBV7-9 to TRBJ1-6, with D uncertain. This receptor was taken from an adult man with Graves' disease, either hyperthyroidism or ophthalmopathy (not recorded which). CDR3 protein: CASSFSPVGPLHF. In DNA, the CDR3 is TGTGCCAGCAGCTTTTCCCCCGTGGGGCCCCTCCACTTT.